The T cell receptor (beta chain) described here comes from a study of vaccination and CD4 T cells after COVID-19. Study outcomes and limitations: The study found that a median about 90% of reactive clones in convalescent patients appeared only post-vaccination. SARS-CoV-2-reactive clonotypes showed a nonsignificant median rise from around 20 to 38.

Scientists ran DNA taken from cultured CD4+ T cells through the Oncomine TCR Beta short-read assay for sequencing. Genomic DNA was extracted from cultured CD4+ T cells. TCRdb recomputed calls from the PCR reads with MiXCR, one row per CDR3 protein. This repertoire shows about 16,000 distinct CDR3 sequences, about 32% found once; its top ten account for 13% to 15%. About this clonotype: Its specificity is not known.

The sample's treatment: approximately 10-day PBMC culture with coronavirus spike peptide pools or control peptides (ViraFEST assay). PBMCs were cultured at two million per well with roughly 9.9 IU/ml IL-2 and 8 to 10 ug/ml peptide pools. The sequence was obtained from a human donor with COVID-19. Sequences were obtained from cultured CD4+ T cells from blood.

The CDR3 loop reads CAWSQAGLYEQYF. The CDR3 DNA sequence: TGTGCCTGGAGCCAAGCCGGCCTCTACGAGCAGTACTTC. This chain uses TRBV30 with TRBJ2-7; D is uncertain. Per germline, CDR1 GTSNPN and CDR2 SVGIG (reference sequence). The V gene lost 3 bases and the J gene lost 3 bases, with 12 bases spanning the gap. The CDR3 consists of 13 residues.